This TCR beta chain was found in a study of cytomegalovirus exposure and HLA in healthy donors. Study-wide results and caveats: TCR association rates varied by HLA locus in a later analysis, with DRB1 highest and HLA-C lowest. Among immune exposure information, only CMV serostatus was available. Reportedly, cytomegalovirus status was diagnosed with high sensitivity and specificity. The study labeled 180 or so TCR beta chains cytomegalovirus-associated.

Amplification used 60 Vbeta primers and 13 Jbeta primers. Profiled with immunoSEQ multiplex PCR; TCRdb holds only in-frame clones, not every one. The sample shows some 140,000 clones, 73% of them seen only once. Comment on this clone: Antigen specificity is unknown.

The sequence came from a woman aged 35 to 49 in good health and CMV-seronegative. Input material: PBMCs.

CDR3 loop: CASSEWTGITEAFF. As DNA, the CDR3 is TGTGCCAGCAGCGAATGGACAGGAATCACTGAAGCTTTCTTT. This chain links TRBV14 with TRBJ1-1; TRBD1 aligns across 7 bases. V shed 5 bases and J 4 bases; nucleotides not matched to a gene: 7. This CDR3 spans 14 amino acids. CDR1 is SGHDN, CDR2 FVKESK, per germline.